This T cell receptor (beta chain) is from a study of identical twins. General observations from the study: Invariant cells of the MAIT and iNKT types might have partly distorted the zero-insertion analyses. In beta out-of-frame sequences, the excess sharing between twins was weaker.

TCRdb reprocessed the 5' RACE reads via MiXCR and lists one record per CDR3 protein. The sample carries under 300,000 distinct CDR3 sequences, about 8.3% recorded once. Worth noting for this clonotype: Its target is not known.

The CDR3 has 16 residues. The J segment lost 5 bases and the V segment lost 1 base, leaving 6 bases of the junction unmatched. These same data were also listed under a study on yellow fever vaccine responses in identical twins. That study adds: The authors reported partly convergent, partly personalized vaccine responses in identical twins.

This receptor was identified in a woman between 18 and 29 years old in good health. The sample was CD8+ T cells sorted from blood. This sequence joins TRBV12-3 or TRBV12-4 and TRBJ2-7; 12 bases map to TRBD2. The chain's CDR3 is CASSLGLAGGSHEQYF. The CDR3 region has the DNA TGTGCCAGCAGTTTAGGGCTAGCGGGGGGGAGTCACGAGCAGTACTTC.